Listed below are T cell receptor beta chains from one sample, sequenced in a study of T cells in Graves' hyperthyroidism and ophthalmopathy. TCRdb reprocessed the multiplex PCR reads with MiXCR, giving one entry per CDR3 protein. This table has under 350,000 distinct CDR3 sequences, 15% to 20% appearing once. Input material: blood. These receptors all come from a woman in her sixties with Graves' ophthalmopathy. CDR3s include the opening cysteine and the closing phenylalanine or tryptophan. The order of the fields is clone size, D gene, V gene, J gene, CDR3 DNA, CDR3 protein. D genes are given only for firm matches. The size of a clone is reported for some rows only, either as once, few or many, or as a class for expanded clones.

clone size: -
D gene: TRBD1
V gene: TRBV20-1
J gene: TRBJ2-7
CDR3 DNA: TGCAGTGCTTCGGACAGGGAGGACGAGCAGTACTTC
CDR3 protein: CSASDREDEQYF

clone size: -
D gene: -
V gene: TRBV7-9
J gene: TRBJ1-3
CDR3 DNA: TGTGCCAGCAGCTCGTCCTCTGGTGGAAACACCATATATTTT
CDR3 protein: CASSSSSGGNTIYF

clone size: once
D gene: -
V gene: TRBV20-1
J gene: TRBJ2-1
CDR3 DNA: TGCAGTGCCAGCATGCCTGGTGAGCAGTTCTTC
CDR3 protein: CSASMPGEQFF

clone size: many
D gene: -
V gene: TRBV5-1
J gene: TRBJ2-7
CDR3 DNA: TGCGCCAGCAGCTTGGATCCAGGGTTAGCGAAGGCCGAGCAGTACTTC
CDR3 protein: CASSLDPGLAKAEQYF

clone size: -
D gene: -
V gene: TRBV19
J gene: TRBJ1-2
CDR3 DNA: TGTGCCAGTAGGTTCTGGAGGGGAGGGAATGGCTACACCTTC
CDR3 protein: CASRFWRGGNGYTF

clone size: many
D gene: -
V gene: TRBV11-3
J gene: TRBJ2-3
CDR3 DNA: TGTGCCAGCAGCTTAGACAGGGTAGGCACAGATACGCAGTATTTT
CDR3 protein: CASSLDRVGTDTQYF

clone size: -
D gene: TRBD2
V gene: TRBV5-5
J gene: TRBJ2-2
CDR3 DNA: TGTGCCAGCAGCTCGGACCCCACGATAGCGGGGGATATCACCGGGGAGCTGTTTTTT
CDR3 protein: CASSSDPTIAGDITGELFF

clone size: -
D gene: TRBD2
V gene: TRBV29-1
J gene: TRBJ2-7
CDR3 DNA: TGCAGCGCTGAAGGATCCCGCGCGGGGGGCTCCTACGAGCAGTACTTC
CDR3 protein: CSAEGSRAGGSYEQYF

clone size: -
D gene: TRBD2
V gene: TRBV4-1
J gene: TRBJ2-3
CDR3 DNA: TGCGCCAGCAGCCAAGTGGGGACTAGAGAGTATTTT
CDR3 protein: CASSQVGTREYF

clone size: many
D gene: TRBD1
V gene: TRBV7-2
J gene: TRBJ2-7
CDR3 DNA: TGTGCCAGCAGCTTAAGGTCAACAGGGGAATCCTACGAGCAGTACTTC
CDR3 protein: CASSLRSTGESYEQYF

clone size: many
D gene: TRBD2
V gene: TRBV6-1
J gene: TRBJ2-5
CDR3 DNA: TGTGCCAGCGGGAGGGGCACAGAGACCCAGTACTTC
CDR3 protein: CASGRGTETQYF

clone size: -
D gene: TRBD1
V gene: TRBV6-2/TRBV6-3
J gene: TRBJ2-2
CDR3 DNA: TGTGCCAGCAGCCTCGGGACAGGGGCCGGGGAGCTGTTTTTT
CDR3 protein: CASSLGTGAGELFF

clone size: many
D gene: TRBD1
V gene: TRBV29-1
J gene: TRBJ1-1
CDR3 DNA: TGCAGCGCCGACAGGGGACGTACTGAAGCTTTCTTT
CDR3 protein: CSADRGRTEAFF

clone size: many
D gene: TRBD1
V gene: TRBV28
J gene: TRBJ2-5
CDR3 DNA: TGTGCCAGCAGTTCCGACAGGGTAGAGACCCAGTACTTC
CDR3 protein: CASSSDRVETQYF

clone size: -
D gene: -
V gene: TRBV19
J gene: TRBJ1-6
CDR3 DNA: TGTGCCAGTACCCGGTCGGGGGCCGAGTCAAATTCACCCCTCCACTTT
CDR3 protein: CASTRSGAESNSPLHF

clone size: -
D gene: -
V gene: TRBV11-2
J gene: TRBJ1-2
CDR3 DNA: TGTGCCAGCAGCTCGGGGGGCGGAGCTGGGTATGGCTACACCTTC
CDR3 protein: CASSSGGGAGYGYTF

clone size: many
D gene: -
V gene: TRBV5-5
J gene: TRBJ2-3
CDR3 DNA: TGTGCCAGCAGCTTGTTCAGGGGCACCCTCACAGATACGCAGTATTTT
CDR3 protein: CASSLFRGTLTDTQYF

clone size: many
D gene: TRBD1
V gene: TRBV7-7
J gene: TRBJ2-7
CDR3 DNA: TGTGCTAGCAGCCAGGGACAGGTCTACGAGCAGTACTTC
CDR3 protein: CASSQGQVYEQYF

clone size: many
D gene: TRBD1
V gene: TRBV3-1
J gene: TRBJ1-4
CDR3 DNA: TGTGCCAGCAGCCAGACAGGGGGCACTAATGAAAAACTGTTTTTT
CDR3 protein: CASSQTGGTNEKLFF

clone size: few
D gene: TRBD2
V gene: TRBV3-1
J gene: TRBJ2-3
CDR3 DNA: TGTGCCAGCAGCCAAGTGGGAGCGGGGGAGTCAGATACGCAGTATTTT
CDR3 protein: CASSQVGAGESDTQYF

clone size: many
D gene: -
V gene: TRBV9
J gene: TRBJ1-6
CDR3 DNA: TGTGCCAGCAGCGTAGAAGGAGGGGTCGGGAATTCACCCCTCCACTTT
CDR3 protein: CASSVEGGVGNSPLHF

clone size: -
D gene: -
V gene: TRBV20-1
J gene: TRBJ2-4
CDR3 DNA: TGCAGTGCAAGGGATACGGGAAAAAACATTCAGTACTTC
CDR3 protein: CSARDTGKNIQYF

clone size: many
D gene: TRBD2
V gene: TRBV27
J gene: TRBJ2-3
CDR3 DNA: TGTGCCAGCAGTTCTAGCGGACACGAGGTGTATACGCAGTATTTT
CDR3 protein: CASSSSGHEVYTQYF

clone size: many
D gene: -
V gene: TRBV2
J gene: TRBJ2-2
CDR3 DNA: TGTGCCAGCAGTGAATACATCACCGGGGAGCTGTTTTTT
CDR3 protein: CASSEYITGELFF

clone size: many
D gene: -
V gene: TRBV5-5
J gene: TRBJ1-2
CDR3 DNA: TGTGCCAGCAGCCTTACTCAATGGAGGGGCTACACCTTC
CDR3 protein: CASSLTQWRGYTF

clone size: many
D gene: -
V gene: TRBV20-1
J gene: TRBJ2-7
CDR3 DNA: TGCAGTGCTAGAGGCCAGGGGCATGGCGAGCAGTACTTC
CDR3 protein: CSARGQGHGEQYF

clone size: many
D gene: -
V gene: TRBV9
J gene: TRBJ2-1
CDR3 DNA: TGTGCCAGCAGCGTAGCCGGGACCGTCGCGTCGAATGAGCAGTTCTTC
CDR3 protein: CASSVAGTVASNEQFF

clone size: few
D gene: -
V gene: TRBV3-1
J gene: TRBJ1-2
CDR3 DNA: TGTGCCAGCAGCCAAGTAGCGGGCTATGGCTACACCTTC
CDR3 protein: CASSQVAGYGYTF

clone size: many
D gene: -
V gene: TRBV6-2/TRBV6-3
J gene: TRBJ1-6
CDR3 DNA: TGTGCCAGCAGTTACTCGCGGACTGGCAATTCACCCCTCCACTTT
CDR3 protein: CASSYSRTGNSPLHF

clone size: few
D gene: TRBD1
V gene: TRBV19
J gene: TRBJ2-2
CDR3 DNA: TGTGCCAGTCAACCAACAGGGGCCGACACCGGGGAGCTGTTTTTT
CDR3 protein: CASQPTGADTGELFF

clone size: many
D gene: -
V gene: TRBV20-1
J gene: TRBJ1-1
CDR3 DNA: TGCAGTGCTAAGGCTGGGCGGGACCATGAAGCTTTCTTT
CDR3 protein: CSAKAGRDHEAFF

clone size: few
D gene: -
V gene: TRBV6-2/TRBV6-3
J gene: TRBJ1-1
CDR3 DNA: TGTGCCAGCAGTTACACCACGGGGGCAGTGGTAACTGAAGCTTTCTTT
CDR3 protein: CASSYTTGAVVTEAFF

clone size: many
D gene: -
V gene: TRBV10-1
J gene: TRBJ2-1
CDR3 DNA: TGCGCCAGCAGTGGAGACCTTTACAATGAGCAGTTCTTC
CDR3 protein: CASSGDLYNEQFF

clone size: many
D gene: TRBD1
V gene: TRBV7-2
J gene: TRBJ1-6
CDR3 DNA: TGTGCCAGCAGCTGGGGCAGGGGGTATAATTCACCCCTCCACTTT
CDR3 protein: CASSWGRGYNSPLHF

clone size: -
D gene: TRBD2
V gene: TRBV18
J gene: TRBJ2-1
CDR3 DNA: TGTGCCAGCTCACCCCGGGGAGCGGGGGCCTTCAGTGAGCAGTTCTTC
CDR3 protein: CASSPRGAGAFSEQFF

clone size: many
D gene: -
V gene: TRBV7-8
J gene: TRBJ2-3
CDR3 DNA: TGTGCCAGCCATCCCTCGGTGGGAGGCCGCACAGATACGCAGTATTTT
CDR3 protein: CASHPSVGGRTDTQYF

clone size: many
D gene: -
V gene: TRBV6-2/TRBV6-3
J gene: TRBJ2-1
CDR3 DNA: TGTGCCAGCACCCACGGCAATGAGCAGTTCTTC
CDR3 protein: CASTHGNEQFF

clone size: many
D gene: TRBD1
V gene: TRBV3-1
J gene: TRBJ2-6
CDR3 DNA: TGTGCCAGCAGCCGACAGGGGACGGCCAACGTCCTGACTTTC
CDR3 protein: CASSRQGTANVLTF

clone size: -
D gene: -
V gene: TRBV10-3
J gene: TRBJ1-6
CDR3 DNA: TGTGCCATCGCGACAGGTTTGAATTCACCCCTCCACTTT
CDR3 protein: CAIATGLNSPLHF

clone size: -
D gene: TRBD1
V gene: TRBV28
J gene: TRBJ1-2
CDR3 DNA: TGTGCCAGCAGCTACCCCGGGACAGGCGGCTATGGCTACACCTTC
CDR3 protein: CASSYPGTGGYGYTF

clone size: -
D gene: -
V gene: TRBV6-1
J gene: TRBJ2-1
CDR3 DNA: TGTGCCAGCAGTGAAAACAGGCGCGATGAGCAGTTCTTC
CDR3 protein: CASSENRRDEQFF

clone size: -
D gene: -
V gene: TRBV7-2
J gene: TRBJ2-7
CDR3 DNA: TGTGCCAGCAGCTTAGAGCTGGGGAAGTACGAGCAGTACTTC
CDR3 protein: CASSLELGKYEQYF

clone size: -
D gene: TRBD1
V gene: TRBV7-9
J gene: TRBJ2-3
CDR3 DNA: TGTGCCAGCAGCAAGGACAGGGGAACAGATACGCAGTATTTT
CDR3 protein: CASSKDRGTDTQYF

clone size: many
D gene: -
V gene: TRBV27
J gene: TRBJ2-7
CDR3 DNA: TGTGCCAGCAAGCGGACAAGGGGTTCCGAGCAGTACTTC
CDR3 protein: CASKRTRGSEQYF

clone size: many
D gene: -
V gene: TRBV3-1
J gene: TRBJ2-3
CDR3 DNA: TGTGCCAGCAGCCAAGGACAGGGCACAGATACGCAGTATTTT
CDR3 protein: CASSQGQGTDTQYF

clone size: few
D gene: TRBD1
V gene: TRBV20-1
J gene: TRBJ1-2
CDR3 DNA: TGCAGTGCTAGAGGCCCAGGGGGTAGCTATGGCTACACCTTC
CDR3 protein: CSARGPGGSYGYTF